The entry that follows covers one T cell receptor (beta chain) sequence. Its target is unknown. Libraries were prepared by immunoSEQ multiplex PCR; TCRdb keeps only in-frame clonotypes and omits some of them. The sample lists about 59,000 clones, 80% to 90% occurring once. This sample stems from a study of OX40 agonist ivuxolimab in advanced cancers. Turning to the study itself: The dose of intravenous ivuxolimab that patients received every 2 weeks ranged from 0.01 to 10 mg/kg. General study findings and limits: Both CD4+ and CD8+ T cell populations in blood had undergone clonal expansion by week 6 at 0.1 to 3.0 mg/kg. Normalized expansion of T-cell clones was also low for some nonresponders.

The ends were cut back, 4 bases at V and 0 bases at J, with 9 bases in the middle. The CDR3 is 14 residues long. Per the germline V gene, CDR1 is SGHKS and CDR2 is YYEKEE (reference sequence). This sequence originates from an adult with an advanced solid tumor such as melanoma, head and neck, liver or kidney cancer. The sequencing here drew on CD4+ or CD8+ T cells sorted from blood, taken in a trial of the OX40 agonist ivuxolimab. The chain couples TRBV5-5 to TRBJ2-3, with D perhaps matching TRBD2 (5 bases). The CDR3 spells CASSRDGSTDTQYF. The CDR3 DNA reads TGTGCCAGCAGCCGGGATGGGAGCACAGATACGCAGTATTTT.